This T cell receptor (beta chain) appears in the sequencing data of a study of memory CD4+ T cells and cytomegalovirus serostatus. CDR1 is SGHNT, CDR2 YENEEA, per germline. The J segment lost 2 bases and the V segment lost 5 bases, leaving 8 bases of the junction unmatched. This CDR3 region has 15 residues. Clones were read by immunoSEQ multiplex PCR, and TCRdb kept only the in-frame ones, dropping some. The sample lists tens of thousands of clones; approximately 71% were seen once. Regarding the study as a whole: Suggested: most of the CMV-linked TCR signature lies in CD4+ memory cells.

In regard to this clone: Its antigen remains unidentified.

The sort gate was single viable CD3+CD4+CD8-CD45RO+ cells for memory CD4+ T cells. Serostatus was set by detecting CMV pp150, pp28, p38, p52 IgG. CD4+ T cells were isolated by positive magnetic selection. V usage is TRBV11-3 and J usage is TRBJ2-7, with TRBD2 matching over 8 bases. Material: memory CD4+ T cells from blood. The receptor was derived from an adult in good health and CMV-seronegative. CDR3 loop: CASSPEAGDTYEQYF. CDR3 bases: TGTGCCAGCAGCCCGGAAGCGGGAGACACCTACGAGCAGTACTTC.